What follows are 17 T cell receptor beta chains derived from one specimen sequenced in a study of shared clonotypes between healthy human individuals. Clones were read by immunoSEQ multiplex PCR, and TCRdb kept only the in-frame ones, dropping some. Of about 300,000 clones listed, less than 85% are singletons. The sequenced sample was memory CD4+ T cells sorted from blood. Subset noted: CD45RA-negative fraction. The receptors derive from a man aged 30 to 39 in good health.

The V call is TRBV7-6, the J call TRBJ2-5; D ambiguous. Germline CDR1 SGHVS, CDR2 FNYEAQ. V lost 1 base and J 2 bases, leaving 5 bases between the germline ends. The CDR3 is 13 residues long. The CDR3 DNA follows: TGTGCCAGCAGCTTAGGCCAACAAGAGACCCAGTACTTC. Amino acid sequence: CASSLGQQETQYF.

This clone has a single count. This chain uses TRBV6-5 with TRBJ1-2; D remains ambiguous. CDR1 is MNHEY and CDR2 is SVGAGI in the germline V gene. The CDR3 contains 11 residues. Trimming took 10 bases from V and 4 from J, leaving 10 bases between them. The CDR3 DNA reads TGTGCCATCTTAAGCGGCTATGGCTACACCTTC. Translated: CAILSGYGYTF.

This clone was detected a few times. The sample contains more than one DNA sequence encoding this CDR3. The rearrangement uses TRBV2 and TRBJ2-5; D is unresolved. The germline V and J ends were trimmed by 6 bases and 0 bases, with 2 bases remaining between them. Looked up from germline, CDR1 is SNHLY and CDR2 is FYNNEI. This CDR3 is built from 11 residues. CDR3 loop: CASRYQETQYF. CDR3 nucleotides: TGTGCCAGCAGGTACCAAGAGACCCAGTACTTC.

The chain uses TRBV4-3 and TRBJ1-1; D remains unclear. Trimming removed 0 bases from V and 1 base from J, with 9 bases in between. Germline-derived CDR1 and CDR2 are LGHNA and YSLEER. CDR3 size: 15 residues. The CDR3 DNA is TGCGCCAGCAGCCAAGACTCAAGGCAGAACACTGAAGCTTTCTTT. Translated: CASSQDSRQNTEAFF.

CDR3 amino acids: CASTGQGAGANVLTF. The CDR3 DNA is TGCGCCAGCACCGGACAGGGGGCTGGGGCCAACGTCCTGACTTTC. The chain couples TRBV10-2 to TRBJ2-6; TRBD1 agrees at 10 bases. The CDR3 covers 15 residues. The J segment lost 2 bases and the V segment lost 7 bases, leaving 2 bases of the junction unmatched. The germline gives CDR1 WSHSY, CDR2 SAAADI.

The chain carries TRBV5-6 and TRBJ1-1, with a weak D call TRBD1 (5 bases). The germline V gene has CDR1 SGHDT and CDR2 YYEEEE. This CDR3 comprises 15 residues. V dropped 2 bases and J dropped 5 bases, with 16 bases sitting between them. The CDR3 sequence: CASSFLGGRGTEAFF. DNA of the CDR3: TGTGCCAGCAGCTTCCTGGGTGGACGGGGGACTGAAGCTTTCTTT.

The chain joins TRBV29-1 to TRBJ2-2, with 8 bases lining up with TRBD2. Trimming removed 4 bases from V and 3 bases from J; junction bases left unmatched: 7. This CDR3 region has 15 residues. From germline, CDR1 is SQVTM and CDR2 ANQGSEA. CDR3 bases: TGCAGCGTTGGTCCCGCTAGCGGGTACACCGGGGAGCTGTTTTTT. This sequence encodes CSVGPASGYTGELFF.

This rearrangement joins TRBV11-3 to TRBJ1-1, with D unresolved. Germline CDR1 and CDR2: SGHNT and YENEEA. Trimming removed 2 bases from V and 3 bases from J, with 7 bases in between. CDR3 length equals 13 residues. CDR3 protein: CASSLSLDTEAFF. The CDR3 DNA sequence: TGTGCCAGCAGCTTATCCCTCGACACTGAAGCTTTCTTT.

The chain uses TRBV6-1 and TRBJ2-7, with a tentative D call TRBD2 (5 bases). Germline V gene data show CDR1 as MNHNS and CDR2 as SASEGT. This CDR3 spans 15 amino acids. V lost 4 bases and J 7 bases, leaving 20 bases between the germline ends. The CDR3 sequence is CASSGGGATRVEQYF. In DNA, the CDR3 is TGTGCCAGCAGTGGAGGAGGAGCGACCCGGGTAGAGCAGTACTTC.

This chain joins TRBV7-8 and TRBJ2-7; 8 bases are shared with TRBD2. The CDR3 runs to 16 residues. V lost 2 bases and J lost 3; bases outside the gene matches: 9. Germline V gene lookup returns CDR1 SGHVS and CDR2 FQNEAQ. The CDR3, as DNA: TGTGCCAGCAGCTTATCGGGGCACGGGAGGGACTACGAGCAGTACTTC. Its protein product is CASSLSGHGRDYEQYF.

The chain links TRBV7-2 to TRBJ2-3; no definite D call. The CDR3 contains 13 residues. Germline lookup yields CDR1 SGHTA and CDR2 FQGNSA. Trimming removed 1 base at V and 3 bases at J, with 5 bases between. In DNA, the CDR3 is TGTGCCAGCAGCTTAGACCTGACAGATACGCAGTATTTT. Translation: CASSLDLTDTQYF.

The genes are TRBV7-9 and TRBJ2-1; 8 nucleotides align to TRBD2. CDR1 and CDR2 (germline): SEHNR, FQNEAQ (reference sequence). This CDR3 spans 16 amino acids. V trimming: 1 base; J trimming: 9 bases; junction bases outside the gene matches: 11. The CDR3 reads CASSLVGRGAFGEQFF. The CDR3 DNA follows: TGTGCCAGCAGCTTAGTGGGGCGGGGGGCCTTTGGTGAGCAGTTCTTC.

The rearrangement uses TRBV7-6 and TRBJ1-1; D gene ambiguous. This CDR3 is built from 13 residues. Trimming left V 0 bases short and J 6 bases short, with 8 bases between. Germline V gives CDR1 SGHVS, CDR2 FNYEAQ. As DNA, the CDR3 is TGTGCCAGCAGCTTAGCGGTGTTGGCTGAAGCTTTCTTT. Protein: CASSLAVLAEAFF.

The rearrangement joins TRBV5-4 to TRBJ2-2, with a weak D call TRBD2 (6 bases). Looked up from germline, CDR1 is SGHNT and CDR2 is YYREEE (reference sequence). The CDR3 runs to 14 residues. Between the trimmed V and J ends, which lost 4 bases and 13 bases, there was a span of 20 bases. The CDR3 bases are TGTGCCAGCAGCGCGCCACTAGGGACTGCGGGGCTGTTTTTT. Translating it yields CASSAPLGTAGLFF.

This clone appeared many times. The rearrangement links TRBV2 to TRBJ1-5; D not resolved. CDR1 SNHLY and CDR2 FYNNEI come from the germline V gene. Trimming left V 3 bases short and J 0 bases short, with 6 bases between. The CDR3 has 14 amino acids. Here the CDR3 DNA reads TGTGCCAGCAGTGAGGGGTTTAGCAATCAGCCCCAGCATTTT. Translating gives CASSEGFSNQPQHF.

V is TRBV19 and J is TRBJ2-1, with D possibly being TRBD1 or TRBD2 (5 bases each). CDR1 is LNHDA and CDR2 is SQIVND in the germline V gene (reference sequence). V was shortened by 3 bases and J by 7 bases, with 16 bases between the two germline ends. The CDR3 is 15 residues long. The CDR3 sequence: CASSIRDGAWNEQFF. CDR3 coding DNA: TGTGCCAGTAGTATCCGGGACGGGGCCTGGAATGAGCAGTTCTTC.

This clone showed up many times. This chain uses TRBV11-3 with TRBJ2-3, with D uncertain. V was cut by 4 bases and J by 2 bases, with 10 bases left in between. The CDR3 runs 14 residues. CDR1 and CDR2 (germline): SGHNT, YENEEA. This CDR3 reads CASSYQGYTDTQYF. DNA of the CDR3: TGTGCCAGCAGCTACCAAGGATACACAGATACGCAGTATTTT.